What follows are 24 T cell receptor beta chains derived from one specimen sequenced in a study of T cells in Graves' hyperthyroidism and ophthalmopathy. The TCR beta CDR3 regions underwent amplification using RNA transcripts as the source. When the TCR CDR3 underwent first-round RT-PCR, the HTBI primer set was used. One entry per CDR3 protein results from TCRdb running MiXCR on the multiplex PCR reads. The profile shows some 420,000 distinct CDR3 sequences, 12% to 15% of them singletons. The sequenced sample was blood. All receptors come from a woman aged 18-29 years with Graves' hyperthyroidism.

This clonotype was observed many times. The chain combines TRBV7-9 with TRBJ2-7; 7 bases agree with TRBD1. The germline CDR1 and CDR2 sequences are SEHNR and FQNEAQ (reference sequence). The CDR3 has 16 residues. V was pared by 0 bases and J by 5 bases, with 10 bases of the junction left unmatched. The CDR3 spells CASSLAIARGRNEQYF. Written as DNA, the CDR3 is TGTGCCAGCAGCTTAGCTATCGCCAGGGGGAGAAACGAGCAGTACTTC.

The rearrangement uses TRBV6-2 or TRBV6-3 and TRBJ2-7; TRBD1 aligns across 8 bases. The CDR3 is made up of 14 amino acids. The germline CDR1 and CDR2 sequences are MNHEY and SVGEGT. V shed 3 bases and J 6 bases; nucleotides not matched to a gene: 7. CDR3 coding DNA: TGTGCCAGCAGTTATGACAGGGGTTTATCCGAGCAGTACTTC. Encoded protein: CASSYDRGLSEQYF.

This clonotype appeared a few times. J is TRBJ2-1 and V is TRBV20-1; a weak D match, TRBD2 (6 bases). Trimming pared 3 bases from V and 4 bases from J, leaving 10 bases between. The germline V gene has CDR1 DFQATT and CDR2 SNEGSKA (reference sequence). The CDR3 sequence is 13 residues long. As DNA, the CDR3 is TGCAGTGCTAGCGGGAGAATTTACAATGAGCAGTTCTTC. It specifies CSASGRIYNEQFF.

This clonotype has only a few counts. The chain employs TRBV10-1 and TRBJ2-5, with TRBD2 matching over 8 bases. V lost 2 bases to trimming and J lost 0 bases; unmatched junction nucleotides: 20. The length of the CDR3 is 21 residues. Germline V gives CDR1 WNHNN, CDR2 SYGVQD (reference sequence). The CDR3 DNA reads TGCGCCAGCAGTGAGACTAGCGGAACATTCTTCCACATGAACAACCAAGAGACCCAGTACTTC. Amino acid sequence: CASSETSGTFFHMNNQETQYF.

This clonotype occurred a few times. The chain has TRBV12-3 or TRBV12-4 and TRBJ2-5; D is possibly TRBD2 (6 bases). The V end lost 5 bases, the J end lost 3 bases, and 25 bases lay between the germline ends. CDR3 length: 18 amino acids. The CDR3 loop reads CASSRTPGDLGDEETQYF. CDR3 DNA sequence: TGTGCCAGCAGTCGAACCCCGGGAGACTTGGGAGATGAAGAGACCCAGTACTTC.

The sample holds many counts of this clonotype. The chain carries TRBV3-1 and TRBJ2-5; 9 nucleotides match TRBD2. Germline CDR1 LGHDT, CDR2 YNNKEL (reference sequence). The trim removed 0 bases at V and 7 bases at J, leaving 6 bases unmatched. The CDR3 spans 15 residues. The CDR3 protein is CASSQDSVAGVTQYF. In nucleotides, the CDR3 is TGTGCCAGCAGCCAAGATTCGGTAGCGGGAGTGACCCAGTACTTC.

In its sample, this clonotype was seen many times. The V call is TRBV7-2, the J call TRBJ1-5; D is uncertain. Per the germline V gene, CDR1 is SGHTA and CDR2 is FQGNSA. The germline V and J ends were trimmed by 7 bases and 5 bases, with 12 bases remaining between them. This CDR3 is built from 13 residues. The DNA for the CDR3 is TGTGCCAGCACCAAGGACCGAGATCAGCCCCAGCATTTT. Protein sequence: CASTKDRDQPQHF.

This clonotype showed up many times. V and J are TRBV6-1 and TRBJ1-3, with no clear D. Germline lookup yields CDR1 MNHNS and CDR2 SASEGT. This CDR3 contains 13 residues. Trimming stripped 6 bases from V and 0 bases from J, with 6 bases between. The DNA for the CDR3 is TGTGCCAGCAGCTACGGCTCTGGAAACACCATATATTTT. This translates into CASSYGSGNTIYF.

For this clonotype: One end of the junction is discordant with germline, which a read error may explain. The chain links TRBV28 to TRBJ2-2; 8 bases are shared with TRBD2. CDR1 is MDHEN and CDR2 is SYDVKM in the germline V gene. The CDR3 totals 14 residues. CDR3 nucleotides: TGTGCCTGCAGCGGGGGCGCGAACACCGGGGAGCTGTTTTTT. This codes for CACSGGANTGELFF.

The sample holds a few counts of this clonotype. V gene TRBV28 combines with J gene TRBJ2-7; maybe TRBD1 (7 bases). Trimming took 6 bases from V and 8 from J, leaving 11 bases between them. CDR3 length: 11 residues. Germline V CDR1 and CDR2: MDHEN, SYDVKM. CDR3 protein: CASSPGGQQYF. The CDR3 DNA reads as TGTGCCAGCAGCCCAGGGGGGCAGCAGTACTTC.

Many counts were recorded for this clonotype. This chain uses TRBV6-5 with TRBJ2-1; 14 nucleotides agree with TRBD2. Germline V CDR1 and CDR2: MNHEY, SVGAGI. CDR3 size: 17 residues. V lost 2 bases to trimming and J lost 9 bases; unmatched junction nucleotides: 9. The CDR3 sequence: CASSYPGLAGVGVEQFF. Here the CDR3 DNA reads TGTGCCAGCAGTTACCCGGGACTAGCGGGAGTTGGTGTTGAGCAGTTCTTC.

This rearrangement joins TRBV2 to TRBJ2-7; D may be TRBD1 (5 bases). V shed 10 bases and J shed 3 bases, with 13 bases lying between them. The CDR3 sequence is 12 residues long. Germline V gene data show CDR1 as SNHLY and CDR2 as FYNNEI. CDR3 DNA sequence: TGTGCCACCAAAGGACAAAGCTACGAGCAGTACTTC. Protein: CATKGQSYEQYF. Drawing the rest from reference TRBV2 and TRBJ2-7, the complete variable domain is EPEVTQTPSHQVTQMGQEVILRCVPISNHLYFYWYRQILGQKVEFLVSFYNNEISEKSEIFDDQFSVERPDGSNFTLKIRSTKLEDSAMYFCATKGQSYEQYFGPGTRLTVT.

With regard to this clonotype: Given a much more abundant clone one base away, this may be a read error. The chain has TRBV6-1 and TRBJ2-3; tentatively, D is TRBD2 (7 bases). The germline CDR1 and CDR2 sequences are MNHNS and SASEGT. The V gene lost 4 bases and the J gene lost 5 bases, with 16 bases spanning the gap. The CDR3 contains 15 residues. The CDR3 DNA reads TGTGCCAGCAGTGCGGACGGGGGGCAGGGAGATACGCAGTATTTT. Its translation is CASSADGGQGDTQYF.

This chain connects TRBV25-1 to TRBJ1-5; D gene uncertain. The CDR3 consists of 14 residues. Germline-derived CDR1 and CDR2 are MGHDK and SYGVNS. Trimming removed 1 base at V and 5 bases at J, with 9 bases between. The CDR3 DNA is TGTGCCAGCAGTGAATCAGGATTTCATCAGCCCCAGCATTTT. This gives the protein CASSESGFHQPQHF.

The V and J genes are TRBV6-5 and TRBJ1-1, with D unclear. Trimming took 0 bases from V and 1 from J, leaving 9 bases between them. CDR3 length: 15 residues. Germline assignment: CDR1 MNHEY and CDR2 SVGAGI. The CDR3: CASSYSSPPNTEAFF. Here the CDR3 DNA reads TGTGCCAGCAGTTACTCGAGCCCCCCGAACACTGAAGCTTTCTTT.

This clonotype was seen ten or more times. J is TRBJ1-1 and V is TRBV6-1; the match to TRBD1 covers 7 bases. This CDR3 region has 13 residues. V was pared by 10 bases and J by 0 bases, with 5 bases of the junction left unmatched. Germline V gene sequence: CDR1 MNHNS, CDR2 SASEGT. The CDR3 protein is CATGTELNTEAFF. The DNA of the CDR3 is TGTGCCACAGGGACAGAGCTGAACACTGAAGCTTTCTTT.

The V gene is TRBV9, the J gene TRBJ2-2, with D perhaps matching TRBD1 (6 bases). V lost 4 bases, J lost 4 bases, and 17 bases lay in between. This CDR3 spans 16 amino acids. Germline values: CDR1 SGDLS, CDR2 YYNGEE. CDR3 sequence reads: CASSSTSGDLTGELFF. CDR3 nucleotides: TGTGCCAGCAGCTCCACTTCAGGGGATCTCACCGGGGAGCTGTTTTTT.

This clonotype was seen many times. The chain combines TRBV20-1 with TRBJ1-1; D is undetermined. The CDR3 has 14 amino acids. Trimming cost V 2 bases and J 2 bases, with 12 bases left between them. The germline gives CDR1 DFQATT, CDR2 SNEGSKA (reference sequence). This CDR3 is CSARRLGFNTEAFF. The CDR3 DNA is TGCAGTGCTAGACGCTTAGGGTTTAACACTGAAGCTTTCTTT.

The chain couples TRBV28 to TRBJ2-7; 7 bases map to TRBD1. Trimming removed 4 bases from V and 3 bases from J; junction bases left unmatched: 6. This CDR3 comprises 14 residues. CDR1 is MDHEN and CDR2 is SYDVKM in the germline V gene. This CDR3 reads CASSSPGTDYEQYF. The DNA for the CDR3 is TGTGCCAGCAGTTCACCCGGGACAGACTACGAGCAGTACTTC.

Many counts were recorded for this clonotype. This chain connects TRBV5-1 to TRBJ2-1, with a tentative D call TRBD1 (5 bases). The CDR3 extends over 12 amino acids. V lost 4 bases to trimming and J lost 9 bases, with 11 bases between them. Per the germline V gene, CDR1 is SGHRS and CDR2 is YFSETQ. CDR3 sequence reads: CASSPEGVEQFF. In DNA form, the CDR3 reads TGCGCCAGCAGCCCGGAAGGGGTTGAGCAGTTCTTC.

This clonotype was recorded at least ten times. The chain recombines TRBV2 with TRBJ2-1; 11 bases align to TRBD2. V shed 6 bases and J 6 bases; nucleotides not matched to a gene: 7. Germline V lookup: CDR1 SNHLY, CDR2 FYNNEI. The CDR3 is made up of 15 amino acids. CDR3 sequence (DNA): TGTGCCAGCAGGTTTCTAGCGGGAGGAGGCAATGAGCAGTTCTTC. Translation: CASRFLAGGGNEQFF.

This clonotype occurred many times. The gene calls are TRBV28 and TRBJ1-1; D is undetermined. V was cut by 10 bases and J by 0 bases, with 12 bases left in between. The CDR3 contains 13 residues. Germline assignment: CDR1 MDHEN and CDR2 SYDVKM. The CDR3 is CATSLDLNTEAFF. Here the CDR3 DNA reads TGTGCCACCTCACTAGATCTGAACACTGAAGCTTTCTTT.

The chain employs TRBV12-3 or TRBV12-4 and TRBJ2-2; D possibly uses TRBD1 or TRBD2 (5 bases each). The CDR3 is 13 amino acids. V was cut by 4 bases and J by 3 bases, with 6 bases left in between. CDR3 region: CASSWGYTGELFF. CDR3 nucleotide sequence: TGTGCCAGCAGTTGGGGGTACACCGGGGAGCTGTTTTTT.

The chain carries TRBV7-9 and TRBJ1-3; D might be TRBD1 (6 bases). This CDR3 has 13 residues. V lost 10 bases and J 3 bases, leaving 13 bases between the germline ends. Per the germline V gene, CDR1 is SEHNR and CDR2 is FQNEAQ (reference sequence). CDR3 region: CANRDTLGNTIYF. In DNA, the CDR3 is TGTGCCAACAGGGACACCCTTGGAAACACCATATATTTT.